Sequencing of this T cell receptor (beta chain) was carried out in a study of tumor-infiltrating lymphocytes in primary liver carcinoma. Study at large: Surgical resection was the treatment these patients received for primary liver carcinoma. Stage T1-T3 N0M0 tumors spanned about 4 to 11 cm.

V gave up 0 bases and J gave up 5 bases, with 17 bases separating them. CDR1 is SGHRS and CDR2 is YFSETQ in the germline V gene. The CDR3 is 16 residues long. A primer in the constant region served to generate TCR beta cDNA from 500 ng of total RNA. A slightly modified ARM-PCR protocol with three nested multiplex PCR rounds produced these TCR beta libraries. Use of TRBV1-TRBV30 forward primers with a C-beta reverse primer characterized the first two PCR rounds, which lasted about 11 cycles each. Each CDR3 protein is one row after TCRdb ran MiXCR on the multiplex PCR reads. The data contain approximately 330,000 distinct CDR3 sequences, about 65% of them singletons. Germline DNA was also extracted, with blood RNA taken from unsorted whole blood. Collection of around 4 milliliters of peripheral blood took place before surgery. This clonotype was found a few times. The antigen remains undetermined. Study findings and constraints: CD4+ and CD8+ repertoires could not be compared in these unsorted bulk samples.

This TCR was sampled from a man in his forties with primary liver carcinoma and hepatitis B virus infection. This chain uses TRBV5-1 with TRBJ1-2; D perhaps matches TRBD1 (5 bases). Sequencing was carried out using peripheral blood. CDR3 DNA: TGCGCCAGCAGCTTGGACGGGACTCTCGCCCGTTATGGCTACACCTTC. The encoded protein is CASSLDGTLARYGYTF.